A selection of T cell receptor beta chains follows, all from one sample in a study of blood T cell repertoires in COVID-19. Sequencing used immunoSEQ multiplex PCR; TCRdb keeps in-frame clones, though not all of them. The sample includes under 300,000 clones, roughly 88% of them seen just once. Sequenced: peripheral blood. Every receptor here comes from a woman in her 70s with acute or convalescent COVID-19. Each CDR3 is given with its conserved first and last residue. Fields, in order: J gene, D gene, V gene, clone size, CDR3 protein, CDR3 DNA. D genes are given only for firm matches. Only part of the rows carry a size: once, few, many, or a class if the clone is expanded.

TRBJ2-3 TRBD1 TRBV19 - CASSPQGEDTQYF TGTGCCAGTAGTCCGCAGGGGGAAGATACGCAGTATTTT
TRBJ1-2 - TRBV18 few CASSLDSGPYGYTF TGTGCCAGCTCACTGGACAGTGGACCCTATGGCTACACCTTC
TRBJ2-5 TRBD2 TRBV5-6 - CASSYLGTRGQETQYF TGTGCCAGCAGCTACCTAGGGACTAGGGGACAAGAGACCCAGTACTTC
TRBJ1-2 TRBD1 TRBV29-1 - CSVEGQGTYGYTF TGCAGCGTTGAGGGACAGGGGACCTATGGCTACACCTTC
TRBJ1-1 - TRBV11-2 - CASSLDAGLNTEAFF TGTGCCAGCAGCTTAGACGCAGGGCTGAACACTGAAGCTTTCTTT
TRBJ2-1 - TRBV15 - CATAPANDNEQFF TGTGCCACCGCACCCGCGAACGACAATGAGCAGTTCTTC
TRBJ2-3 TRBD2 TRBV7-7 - CASSPLAGASTDTQYF TGTGCCAGCAGCCCTTTAGCGGGGGCGAGCACAGATACGCAGTATTTT
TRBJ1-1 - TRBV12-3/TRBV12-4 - CASSLPHTEAFF TGTGCCAGCAGCCTACCCCACACTGAAGCTTTCTTT
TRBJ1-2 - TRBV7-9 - CASSARGGYGYTF TGTGCCAGCAGTGCCCGGGGGGGCTATGGCTACACCTTC
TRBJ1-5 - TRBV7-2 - CASSLNNNQPQHF TGTGCCAGCAGCTTAAACAACAATCAGCCCCAGCATTTT
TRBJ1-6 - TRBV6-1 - CASSEGTRIARRNSPLHF TGTGCCAGCAGTGAAGGGACACGGATCGCCCGAAGGAATTCACCCCTCCACTTT
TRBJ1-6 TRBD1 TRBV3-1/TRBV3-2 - CASSLGQGGNSPLHF TGTGCCAGCAGCCTGGGACAGGGCGGGAATTCACCCCTCCACTTT
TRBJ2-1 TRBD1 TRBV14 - CASSPRDRGDRQFF TGTGCCAGCAGCCCTCGGGACAGGGGCGACAGGCAGTTCTTC
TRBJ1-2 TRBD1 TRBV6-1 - CASSESLQGPLYGYTF TGTGCCAGCAGTGAATCTTTACAGGGGCCGCTGTATGGCTACACCTTC
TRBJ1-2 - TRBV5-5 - CASSLGGTYGYTF TGTGCCAGCAGCTTGGGTGGCACCTATGGCTACACCTTC
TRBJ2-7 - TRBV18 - CASSPRGNEQYF TGTGCCAGCTCACCCAGGGGTAACGAGCAGTACTTC
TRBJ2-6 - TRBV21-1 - CASSKIGDRESGANVLTF TGTGCCAGCAGCAAGATTGGGGATAGGGAGTCTGGGGCCAACGTCCTGACTTTC
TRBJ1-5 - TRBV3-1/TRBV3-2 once CASSQGGGPQHF TGTGCCAGCAGCCAAGGGGGGGGGCCCCAGCATTTT
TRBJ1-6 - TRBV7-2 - CASSLERSRSPLHF TGTGCCAGCAGCTTAGAACGGTCCCGTTCACCCCTCCACTTT
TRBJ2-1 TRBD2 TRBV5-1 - CASSRLGGTYNEQFF TGCGCCAGCAGCCGCCTCGGGGGGACCTACAATGAGCAGTTCTTC
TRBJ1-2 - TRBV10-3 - CAISGDDSGGYTF TGTGCCATCAGTGGGGATGACTCGGGAGGCTACACCTTC
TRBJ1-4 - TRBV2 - CASSEAKSEGSEKLFF TGTGCCAGCAGTGAAGCGAAGTCTGAGGGCTCTGAAAAACTGTTTTTT
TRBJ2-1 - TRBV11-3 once CASSSPTPSAHEQFF TGTGCCAGCAGCTCCCCAACCCCTAGTGCCCATGAGCAGTTCTTC
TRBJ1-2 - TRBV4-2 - CASSDLPGTGGGYTF TGTGCCAGCAGCGACCTGCCCGGAACGGGTGGTGGCTACACCTTC
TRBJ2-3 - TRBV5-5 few CASSLEADTQYF TGTGCCAGCAGCTTGGAAGCGGATACGCAGTATTTT
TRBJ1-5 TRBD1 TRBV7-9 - CASSPGQGQGSNQPQHF TGTGCCAGCAGCCCGGGCCAGGGACAGGGAAGCAATCAGCCCCAGCATTTT
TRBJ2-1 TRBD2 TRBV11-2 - CASSLLAGALGNEQFF TGTGCCAGCAGCTTGTTAGCGGGGGCCCTCGGCAATGAGCAGTTCTTC
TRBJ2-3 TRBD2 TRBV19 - CASSPTSGGTDTQYF TGTGCCAGTAGCCCGACTAGCGGCGGCACAGATACGCAGTATTTT